What follows is one T cell receptor (beta chain) and its context. The antigen is undetermined. This specimen belongs to a study of B cell selection in AIRE deficiency. Whole-study results and caveats: Patient Tconv and Treg cells showed healthy-like TCRBV usage, CDR3 length, diversity. Healthy Tconv contained approximately 37% of shared healthy Treg sequences; only TCRbeta sequenced.

The CDR3 contains 14 residues. CDR1 is KGHSH and CDR2 is LQKENI in the germline V gene. V lost 4 bases and J 6 bases, leaving 15 bases between the germline ends. Regulatory T cells were sorted as CD4+CD25hiCD127low/negative. Produced via immunoSEQ multiplex PCR; TCRdb's table is partial and in-frame only. The table has about 22,000 clones, about 94% seen once; the top ten hold roughly 2%. The source is a human donor with AIRE deficiency. Sequencing used Tregs sorted from PBMCs. V and J are TRBV18 and TRBJ1-1; D is unclear. The CDR3 nucleotides read TGTGCCAGCTCACAAACATCAGACTGGGCTGAAGCTTTCTTT. Translation: CASSQTSDWAEAFF.